Each of the 5 T cell receptor beta chains below was sequenced from the same sample in a study of response to subunit inactivated influenza vaccine (dated by TCRdb to 2016 to 2019). To prepare the library, RT-PCR was applied. Sequencer: Illumina HiSeq 2500. Through fastp at Q25 and MiXCR, TCRdb rebuilt clones from the public reads, retaining in-frame beta chains. Rows merge per CDR3 protein into single entries with the most common DNA and genes. Here the sample has roughly 620,000 distinct CDR3 sequences; 10% to 12% occur a single time. Jointly, the top ten make up 8% to 13% of the sample. These sequences were also reported in another study, on T cells expressing NK-cell markers. The second publication reports: 5'RACE template switching, by which a universal primer site and unique molecular identifiers were added, was used to make TCR beta cDNA libraries.

Sample: PBMCs from blood, taken on the day of vaccination. These receptors originate from a man in his forties or fifties who received an inactivated influenza vaccine. Donor details come from another sample of the same person, matched by shared clones.

This clonotype has ten or more counts. The chain combines TRBV4-3 with TRBJ1-6; the D is unclear. This CDR3 is built from 15 residues. The ends were cut back, 0 bases at V and 7 bases at J, with 10 bases in the middle. CDR1 is LGHNA, CDR2 YSLEER, per germline. CDR3 region: CASSQERSQNSPLHF. In DNA, the CDR3 is TGCGCCAGCAGCCAAGAACGGAGCCAGAATTCACCCCTCCACTTT.

There are a few counts of this clonotype. The J gene is TRBJ2-2, the V gene TRBV2; 7 nucleotides line up with TRBD1. Germline assignment: CDR1 SNHLY and CDR2 FYNNEI. This CDR3 is built from 17 residues. The junction had 13 bases not matched to a gene; V was cut back by 5 bases and J by 4 bases. The CDR3 nucleotides read TGTGCCAGCAGTAGACAGGGAGCCTCCCAAACCACCGGGGAGCTGTTTTTT. Residues: CASSRQGASQTTGELFF.

J is TRBJ1-1 and V is TRBV6-2 or TRBV6-3; D is ambiguous. The V end was cut by 2 bases, the J end by 6 bases, with 7 bases between. The CDR3 has 12 residues. Germline CDR1 reads MNHEY; CDR2 reads SVGEGT. CDR3 loop: CASSYPPAEAFF. CDR3 nucleotides: TGTGCCAGCAGTTACCCCCCCGCTGAAGCTTTCTTT.

There are a few counts of this clonotype. This chain uses TRBV6-2 or TRBV6-3 with TRBJ1-5; TRBD1 matches at 7 bases. Germline CDR1 reads MNHEY; CDR2 reads SVGEGT. Trimming took 2 bases from V and 2 from J; bases not matched to a gene: 3. There are 15 residues in the CDR3. CDR3 residues: CASSYPGQGNQPQHF. CDR3 nucleotides: TGTGCCAGCAGTTACCCCGGACAGGGCAATCAGCCCCAGCATTTT.

The rearrangement joins TRBV7-9 to TRBJ2-1; no reliable D call. Looked up from germline, CDR1 is SEHNR and CDR2 is FQNEAQ (reference sequence). Between the trimmed V and J ends, which lost 1 base and 12 bases, there was a span of 10 bases. CDR3 length equals 12 residues. The CDR3: CASSLGSAGQFF. The CDR3 DNA is TGTGCCAGCAGCTTAGGCTCGGCAGGGCAGTTCTTC.